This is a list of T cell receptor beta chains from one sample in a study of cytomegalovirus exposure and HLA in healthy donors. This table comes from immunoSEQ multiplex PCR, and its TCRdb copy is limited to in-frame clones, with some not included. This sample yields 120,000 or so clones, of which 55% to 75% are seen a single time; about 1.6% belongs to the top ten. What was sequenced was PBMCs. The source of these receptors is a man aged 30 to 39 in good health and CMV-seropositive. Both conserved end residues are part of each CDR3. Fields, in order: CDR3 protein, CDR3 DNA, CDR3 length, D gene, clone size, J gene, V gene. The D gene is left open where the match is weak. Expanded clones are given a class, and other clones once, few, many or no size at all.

CDR3: CAISERSGGGGDTEAFF
DNA: TGTGCCATCAGTGAGAGGTCAGGGGGCGGGGGAGACACTGAAGCTTTCTTT
length: 17
D: TRBD1
size: NA
J: TRBJ1-1
V: TRBV10-3

CDR3: CASSSGGLYQETQYF
DNA: TGTGCCAGCAGCTCGGGTGGACTGTACCAAGAGACCCAGTACTTC
length: 15
D: NA
size: NA
J: TRBJ2-5
V: TRBV11-3

CDR3: CASSQVGADTQYF
DNA: TGCGCCAGCAGCCAAGTCGGAGCAGATACGCAGTATTTT
length: 13
D: NA
size: NA
J: TRBJ2-3
V: TRBV4-1

CDR3: CASSLARGFAGELFF
DNA: TGTGCCAGCAGCTTAGCTCGGGGTTTCGCCGGGGAGCTGTTTTTT
length: 15
D: NA
size: NA
J: TRBJ2-2
V: TRBV11-1

CDR3: CASSLVTGYNEQFF
DNA: TGTGCCAGCAGCTTAGTTACGGGCTACAATGAGCAGTTCTTC
length: 14
D: NA
size: NA
J: TRBJ2-1
V: TRBV7-2

CDR3: CASSEGFWTSGRKGNEQFF
DNA: TGTGCCAGCAGTGAAGGTTTTTGGACTAGCGGGAGAAAGGGAAATGAGCAGTTCTTC
length: 19
D: TRBD2
size: NA
J: TRBJ2-1
V: TRBV6-1

CDR3: CASSEQSQGLSEQYF
DNA: TGTGCCAGCAGTGAACAATCTCAGGGCTTGAGCGAGCAGTACTTC
length: 15
D: NA
size: NA
J: TRBJ2-7
V: TRBV6-1

CDR3: CASSLGLTNTGELFF
DNA: TGTGCCAGTAGCCTGGGACTTACGAACACCGGGGAGCTGTTTTTT
length: 15
D: NA
size: few
J: TRBJ2-2
V: TRBV19

CDR3: CANLAANEQFF
DNA: TGTGCCAACTTAGCGGCCAATGAGCAGTTCTTC
length: 11
D: NA
size: NA
J: TRBJ2-1
V: TRBV2

CDR3: CASRGQGANYGYTF
DNA: TGTGCCAGCAGGGGGCAGGGGGCTAACTATGGCTACACCTTC
length: 14
D: TRBD1
size: NA
J: TRBJ1-2
V: TRBV6-1

CDR3: CASSAPRTGENTGELFF
DNA: TGTGCCAGCAGCGCCCCGAGGACAGGGGAGAACACCGGGGAGCTGTTTTTT
length: 17
D: TRBD1
size: NA
J: TRBJ2-2
V: TRBV7-8

CDR3: CASSLLAGVYEQYF
DNA: TGTGCCAGCAGCTTGCTAGCGGGAGTTTACGAGCAGTACTTC
length: 14
D: TRBD2
size: NA
J: TRBJ2-7
V: TRBV7-9

CDR3: CASSGRFITEAFF
DNA: TGTGCCAGCAGTGGTAGATTCATCACTGAAGCTTTCTTT
length: 13
D: NA
size: NA
J: TRBJ1-1
V: TRBV2

CDR3: CASSPDNDFYNEQFF
DNA: TGTGCCAGCTCACCGGATAACGACTTCTACAATGAGCAGTTCTTC
length: 15
D: NA
size: few
J: TRBJ2-1
V: TRBV18

CDR3: CASSPTLGGGSTEAFF
DNA: TGTGCCAGCAGTCCCACCTTGGGAGGGGGAAGTACTGAAGCTTTCTTT
length: 16
D: NA
size: few
J: TRBJ1-1
V: TRBV28

CDR3: CASSEANRAGAEGRDTEAFF
DNA: TGTGCCAGCAGTGAAGCAAATCGGGCTGGGGCAGAAGGTCGAGACACTGAAGCTTTCTTT
length: 20
D: NA
size: NA
J: TRBJ1-1
V: TRBV6-1

CDR3: CASSRMDSSNQPQHF
DNA: TGTGCCAGTAGTAGGATGGACAGCAGCAATCAGCCCCAGCATTTT
length: 15
D: NA
size: NA
J: TRBJ1-5
V: TRBV19

CDR3: CASRPSNSLNTEAFF
DNA: TGTGCCAGCAGGCCCTCGAACAGCCTGAACACTGAAGCTTTCTTT
length: 15
D: NA
size: NA
J: TRBJ1-1
V: TRBV6-5

CDR3: CAYAGGDTQYF
DNA: TGTGCCTATGCGGGAGGGGATACGCAGTATTTT
length: 11
D: TRBD2
size: NA
J: TRBJ2-3
V: TRBV30

CDR3: CASSLGGSSPTYNEQFF
DNA: TGTGCCAGCAGTTTGGGCGGGAGTAGCCCCACCTACAATGAGCAGTTCTTC
length: 17
D: TRBD2
size: once
J: TRBJ2-1
V: TRBV2

CDR3: CASSQDPSTSDRGEQYF
DNA: TGCGCCAGCAGCCAAGACCCTTCCACTAGCGACCGGGGCGAGCAGTACTTC
length: 17
D: TRBD2
size: few
J: TRBJ2-7
V: TRBV4-1

CDR3: CASSFPGTGGTGELFF
DNA: TGCGCCAGCAGCTTCCCCGGGACAGGGGGCACCGGGGAGCTGTTTTTT
length: 16
D: TRBD1
size: once
J: TRBJ2-2
V: TRBV5-1

CDR3: CASRSGQGNTGELFF
DNA: TGTGCCAGCAGGTCCGGACAGGGGAACACCGGGGAGCTGTTTTTT
length: 15
D: TRBD1
size: NA
J: TRBJ2-2
V: TRBV5-4

CDR3: CASSQGGDRLYEQYF
DNA: TGTGCCAGCAGCCAAGGGGGGGACAGACTCTACGAGCAGTACTTC
length: 15
D: NA
size: NA
J: TRBJ2-7
V: TRBV4-2

CDR3: CARSLQGAGETQYF
DNA: TGTGCCAGAAGCTTACAGGGGGCGGGGGAGACCCAGTACTTC
length: 14
D: TRBD1
size: NA
J: TRBJ2-5
V: TRBV5-3

CDR3: CASSEVTRDQPQHF
DNA: TGTGCCAGCAGTGAAGTTACCCGCGATCAGCCCCAGCATTTT
length: 14
D: NA
size: NA
J: TRBJ1-5
V: TRBV2

CDR3: CASRVEGGYEQYF
DNA: TGCGCCAGCAGGGTGGAGGGAGGTTACGAGCAGTACTTC
length: 13
D: NA
size: NA
J: TRBJ2-7
V: TRBV5-1

CDR3: CASSPLAGGENEQFF
DNA: TGTGCCAGCAGCCCATTAGCGGGAGGAGAGAATGAGCAGTTCTTC
length: 15
D: TRBD2
size: NA
J: TRBJ2-1
V: TRBV4-2

CDR3: CASSLERGEVEAFF
DNA: TGCGCCAGCAGCTTGGAGCGGGGGGAGGTTGAAGCTTTCTTT
length: 14
D: NA
size: NA
J: TRBJ1-1
V: TRBV5-1

CDR3: CASSRTGRTHEQYF
DNA: TGCGCCAGCAGCCGGACAGGCAGGACCCACGAGCAGTACTTC
length: 14
D: TRBD1
size: few
J: TRBJ2-7
V: TRBV4-1

CDR3: CASSLDLSGGYNEQFF
DNA: TGTGCCAGCAGCTTAGATCTAAGCGGGGGCTACAATGAGCAGTTCTTC
length: 16
D: TRBD2
size: NA
J: TRBJ2-1
V: TRBV7-6

CDR3: CASRPATHGGEQYF
DNA: TGTGCCAGCAGGCCCGCGACACACGGAGGTGAGCAGTACTTC
length: 14
D: NA
size: NA
J: TRBJ2-7
V: TRBV7-6

CDR3: CASSARVTEAFF
DNA: TGTGCCAGCAGCGCCAGGGTAACTGAAGCTTTCTTT
length: 12
D: NA
size: NA
J: TRBJ1-1
V: TRBV13

CDR3: CASSLTGGDTEAFF
DNA: TGTGCCAGCAGCTTAACAGGGGGGGACACTGAAGCTTTCTTT
length: 14
D: NA
size: medium-sized
J: TRBJ1-1
V: TRBV7-3

CDR3: CSVRTGEETQYF
DNA: TGCAGCGTACGGACAGGGGAAGAGACCCAGTACTTC
length: 12
D: TRBD1
size: NA
J: TRBJ2-5
V: TRBV29-1

CDR3: CASGSAASLTQYF
DNA: TGTGCTAGTGGTTCAGCGGCGTCCCTAACGCAGTATTTT
length: 13
D: NA
size: NA
J: TRBJ2-3
V: TRBV12-5

CDR3: CASSLRQFSYNEQFF
DNA: TGTGCCAGCAGCCTACGACAGTTCTCCTACAATGAGCAGTTCTTC
length: 15
D: NA
size: NA
J: TRBJ2-1
V: TRBV6-6

CDR3: CASSRGGSGFYNEQFF
DNA: TGCGCCAGCAGCAGGGGGGGAAGCGGGTTCTACAATGAGCAGTTCTTC
length: 16
D: NA
size: NA
J: TRBJ2-1
V: TRBV5-1

CDR3: CASGLRQLHSGANVLTF
DNA: TGTGCTAGTGGTTTGAGACAGCTTCACTCTGGGGCCAACGTCCTGACTTTC
length: 17
D: NA
size: NA
J: TRBJ2-6
V: TRBV12-5

CDR3: CASRGIGGLAVEQFF
DNA: TGTGCCAGCAGGGGAATTGGGGGGCTAGCGGTCGAGCAGTTCTTC
length: 15
D: NA
size: few
J: TRBJ2-1
V: TRBV7-2

CDR3: CADNPGTGGETQYF
DNA: TGTGCAGACAACCCAGGGACAGGGGGGGAGACCCAGTACTTC
length: 14
D: TRBD1
size: NA
J: TRBJ2-5
V: TRBV6-1

CDR3: CASSQGGVLAGENTGELFF
DNA: TGCGCCAGCAGCCAGGGAGGGGTCCTAGCGGGAGAGAACACCGGGGAGCTGTTTTTT
length: 19
D: TRBD2
size: few
J: TRBJ2-2
V: TRBV4-3

CDR3: CASTSGPGQSYGYTF
DNA: TGTGCCAGTACCTCAGGACCGGGACAGAGCTATGGCTACACCTTC
length: 15
D: TRBD1
size: once
J: TRBJ1-2
V: TRBV19

CDR3: CASSTQTSLRNEQFF
DNA: TGTGCCAGCAGTACCCAGACTAGTCTCCGAAATGAGCAGTTCTTC
length: 15
D: NA
size: NA
J: TRBJ2-1
V: TRBV6-4

CDR3: CASSLRKGLEQYF
DNA: TGTGCCAGCAGTTTGAGGAAGGGGCTCGAGCAGTACTTC
length: 13
D: NA
size: NA
J: TRBJ2-7
V: TRBV27